The 12 T cell receptor beta chains below were found in one sample sequenced in a study of OX40 agonist ivuxolimab in advanced cancers. TCRdb keeps only in-frame clones here, not all; method: immunoSEQ multiplex PCR. The sample records around 80,000 clones, about 88% being singletons. The sample was CD4+ or CD8+ T cells sorted from blood, taken in a trial of the OX40 agonist ivuxolimab. The receptors here all came from an adult with an advanced solid tumor such as melanoma, head and neck, liver or kidney cancer.

CDR3: CASSFGQGVYEQYF. The CDR3 DNA is TGTGCCAGCAGCTTCGGACAGGGGGTCTACGAGCAGTACTTC. This sequence joins TRBV11-1 and TRBJ2-7; 10 bases are shared with TRBD1. Germline V gives CDR1 SGHAT, CDR2 FQDESV (reference sequence). CDR3 length equals 14 residues. With V trimmed by 3 bases and J by 3 bases, 2 bases remained unmatched. The complete variable domain, with remaining parts taken from reference TRBV11-1 and TRBJ2-7, reads EAEVAQSPRYKITEKSQAVAFWCDPISGHATLYWYRQILGQGPELLVQFQDESVVDDSQLPKDRFSAERLKGVDSTLKIQPAELGDSAMYLCASSFGQGVYEQYFGPGTRLTVT.

This clone came up once. The rearrangement uses TRBV5-1 and TRBJ2-2, with D perhaps matching TRBD2 (6 bases). CDR1 and CDR2 (germline): SGHRS, YFSETQ. This CDR3 contains 16 residues. Trimming removed 1 base from V and 2 bases from J, with 12 bases in between. CDR3 region: CASSLRGGFNTGELFF. CDR3 nucleotide sequence: TGCGCCAGCAGCTTGCGTGGGGGGTTTAACACCGGGGAGCTGTTTTTT.

The table lists this clone with a count of one. The J gene is TRBJ2-3, the V gene TRBV7-9; weak D call: TRBD2 (6 bases). CDR1 is SEHNR, CDR2 FQNEAQ, per germline (reference sequence). Trimming removed 1 base from V and 4 bases from J, with 6 bases in between. The CDR3 is 13 amino acids. The CDR3 nucleotides read TGTGCCAGCAGCTTAGGGAGGGCAGATACGCAGTATTTT. Protein sequence: CASSLGRADTQYF.

The chain recombines TRBV28 with TRBJ2-1, with TRBD1 matching over 8 bases. Germline CDR1 MDHEN, CDR2 SYDVKM. J was trimmed by 8 bases and V by 6 bases; bases with no gene match: 6. The CDR3 covers 13 residues. The chain's CDR3 is CASSPQGAYEQFF. CDR3 in DNA: TGTGCCAGCAGCCCCCAGGGGGCATATGAGCAGTTCTTC.

This rearrangement joins TRBV27 to TRBJ2-3; D is unclear. CDR3 length equals 14 residues. Germline V CDR1 and CDR2: MNHEY, SMNVEV (reference sequence). V lost 2 bases and J 2 bases, leaving 8 bases between the germline ends. The CDR3 sequence is CASSLRSATDTQYF. The CDR3 DNA follows: TGTGCCAGCAGTTTACGGTCTGCCACAGATACGCAGTATTTT.

The rearrangement links TRBV9 to TRBJ2-7, with 7 bases matching TRBD2. The germline V gene encodes CDR1 SGDLS and CDR2 YYNGEE. The CDR3 loop spans 16 amino acids. J lost 3 bases, V lost 4 bases, and 13 bases had no gene match. The CDR3 coding sequence is TGTGCCAGCAGCCCTGGATCAGCGGGGCGGGTCTACGAGCAGTACTTC. Its protein product is CASSPGSAGRVYEQYF.

V usage is TRBV19 and J usage is TRBJ2-7, with D perhaps matching TRBD1 (6 bases). There are 15 residues in the CDR3. V lost 3 bases to trimming and J lost 3 bases, with 15 bases between them. Germline CDR1 is LNHDA and CDR2 is SQIVND (reference sequence). The DNA of the CDR3 is TGTGCCAGTAGTATGAAGGGGGATCATGGCTACGAGCAGTACTTC. This encodes CASSMKGDHGYEQYF.

This clone was recorded only once. V usage is TRBV10-3 and J usage is TRBJ2-1, with D possibly called TRBD1 or TRBD2 (5 bases each). CDR3 length: 13 residues. V lost 4 bases and J 9 bases, leaving 13 bases between the germline ends. The germline V gene encodes CDR1 ENHRY and CDR2 SYGVKD. The CDR3 spells CAISGGAQVEQFF. The CDR3 DNA reads TGTGCCATCAGTGGAGGGGCTCAGGTTGAGCAGTTCTTC.

The rearrangement links TRBV9 to TRBJ2-1, with D perhaps matching TRBD1 (6 bases). V was trimmed by 0 bases and J by 4 bases, leaving 20 bases between them. Germline CDR1 reads SGDLS; CDR2 reads YYNGEE. CDR3 length: 18 residues. The CDR3 loop reads CASSVVGRAGTRYNEQFF. As DNA, the CDR3 is TGTGCCAGCAGCGTAGTAGGAAGAGCCGGGACACGATACAATGAGCAGTTCTTC.

This clone is labeled medium-sized (0.01 to 0.1%). The chain uses TRBV6-5 and TRBJ2-7; D is perhaps TRBD2 (6 bases). V lost 6 bases and J lost 5, with 20 bases in between. The CDR3 is 15 residues long. Germline lookup yields CDR1 MNHEY and CDR2 SVGAGI. The CDR3 coding sequence is TGTGCCAGCAGACCGGGGGTTGGGCTGTTTGACGAGCAGTACTTC. Amino acids: CASRPGVGLFDEQYF.

The rearrangement joins TRBV5-6 to TRBJ1-3; unclear D gene. The germline V gene has CDR1 SGHDT and CDR2 YYEEEE. There are 13 residues in the CDR3. The V gene lost 0 bases and the J gene lost 4 bases, with 5 bases spanning the gap. This CDR3 reads CASSLGRGNTIYF. CDR3 coding DNA: TGTGCCAGCAGCTTGGGACGGGGAAACACCATATATTTT.

V and J are TRBV5-1 and TRBJ2-2; D is uncertain. Looked up from germline, CDR1 is SGHRS and CDR2 is YFSETQ. This CDR3 is 13 amino acids long. Deletions cut 5 bases from V and 6 bases from J, with 11 bases between. CDR3 sequence reads: CASSSLDSGELFF. In DNA form, the CDR3 reads TGCGCCAGCAGTTCCCTAGATTCCGGGGAGCTGTTTTTT.